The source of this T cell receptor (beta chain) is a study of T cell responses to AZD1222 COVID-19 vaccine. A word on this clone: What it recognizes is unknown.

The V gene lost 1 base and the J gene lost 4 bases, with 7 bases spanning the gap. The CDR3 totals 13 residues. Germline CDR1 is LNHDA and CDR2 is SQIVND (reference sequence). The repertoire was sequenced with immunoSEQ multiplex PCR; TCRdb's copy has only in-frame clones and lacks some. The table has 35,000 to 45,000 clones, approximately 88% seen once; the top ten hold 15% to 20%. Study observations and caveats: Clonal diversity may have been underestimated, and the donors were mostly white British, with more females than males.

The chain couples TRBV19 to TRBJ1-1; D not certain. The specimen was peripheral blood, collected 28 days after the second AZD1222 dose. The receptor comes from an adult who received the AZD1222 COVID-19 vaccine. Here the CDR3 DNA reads TGTGCCAGTAGTATAGTAGCGAGCACTGAAGCTTTCTTT. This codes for CASSIVASTEAFF.